The clone carrying this TCR beta chain came up many times. Its matching antigen is unknown. The SP2 primer and nested alpha and beta constant region primers amplified ligated cDNA in four rounds. Blood and skin TCR RNA was reverse transcribed with alpha and beta constant primers. MiXCR, applied by TCRdb to the 5' RACE reads, yields one record per CDR3 protein. The repertoire holds tens of thousands of distinct CDR3 sequences, with under 10% as singletons. The entry originates in a study of naive and memory T cell subsets. Losses at the gene ends were 4 bases for V and 1 base for J; bases not matched to a gene: 6. Germline V gene lookup returns CDR1 SGDLS and CDR2 YYNGEE. This CDR3 contains 16 residues. Overall study results and limits: Potentially, T cell activation and differentiation skew this RNA-based measurement.

A UMI-containing oligonucleotide was joined by 3' ligation to the TCR cDNA template. The TCR was taken from a female donor in good health. The rearrangement joins TRBV9 to TRBJ1-3, with 9 nucleotides matching TRBD1. Here the CDR3 reads CASSKGQGRSGNTIYF. CDR3 coding DNA: TGTGCCAGCAGCAAGGGACAGGGAAGATCTGGAAACACCATATATTTT.